These 27 T cell receptor beta chains originate from one sample sequenced in a study of post-analysis software for immune sequencing data. cDNA libraries for TCR beta contained unique molecular identifiers. TCRdb reprocessed the PCR reads with MiXCR, giving one entry per CDR3 protein. The data hold roughly 870,000 distinct CDR3 sequences, with under 70% observed a single time. Antigens of these TCRs are unknown. Broader study findings: Patients had higher frequencies than controls of roughly five TRBV segments, including TRBV5-6, TRBV5-1 and TRBV20-1.

Sequencing used blood. All receptors derive from a girl aged 5 to 17 with multiple sclerosis.

The rearrangement joins TRBV4-1 to TRBJ2-4; D gene uncertain. The germline V gene has CDR1 MGHRA and CDR2 YSYEKL. CDR3 length: 16 residues. V shed 5 bases and J shed 1 base, with 15 bases lying between them. DNA of the CDR3: TGCGCCAGCAGCAACCCATCCACTGACGCCAAAAACATTCAGTACTTC. Residues: CASSNPSTDAKNIQYF.

This clonotype was counted a single time. The chain has TRBV5-1 and TRBJ2-5; D may be TRBD1 (5 bases). The germline gives CDR1 SGHRS, CDR2 YFSETQ. The CDR3 has 16 residues. Between the trimmed V and J ends, which lost 4 bases and 7 bases, there was a span of 23 bases. The CDR3 DNA sequence: TGCGCCAGCAGCCGAGTCGGTCTTCAAGGGGCTCCGACCCAGTACTTC. Translated, it gives CASSRVGLQGAPTQYF.

The V and J genes are TRBV5-5 and TRBJ2-1, with 9 bases identical to TRBD1. The V segment lost 4 bases and the J segment 10 bases; nucleotides outside the gene matches: 6. Germline lookup yields CDR1 SGHKS and CDR2 YYEKEE (reference sequence). The CDR3 is 13 amino acids. The CDR3 region has the DNA TGTGCCAGCAGCCGGGACAGGGCGCGCGAGCAGTTCTTC. Translating it yields CASSRDRAREQFF. Combining the CDR3 with reference TRBV5-5 and TRBJ2-1 gives the whole variable domain DAGVTQSPTHLIKTRGQQVTLRCSPISGHKSVSWYQQVLGQGPQFIFQYYEKEERGRGNFPDRFSARQFPNYSSELNVNALLLGDSALYLCASSRDRAREQFFGPGTRLTVL.

In this sample, this clonotype turned up once. This chain uses TRBV20-1 with TRBJ2-7; TRBD2 matches at 9 bases. Germline V CDR1 and CDR2: DFQATT, SNEGSKA (reference sequence). Losses at the gene ends were 5 bases for V and 4 bases for J; bases not matched to a gene: 9. The CDR3 is 14 residues long. CDR3 amino acids: CSAYLPGLAYEQYF. The CDR3 DNA sequence: TGCAGTGCTTACCTTCCGGGACTAGCTTACGAGCAGTACTTC.

This chain links TRBV12-5 with TRBJ1-1; no clear D gene. The CDR3 runs to 13 residues. Trimming shortened V by 7 bases and J by 1 base, and 10 bases separated the two germline ends. Germline CDR1 is LGHNT and CDR2 is FRNRAP. CDR3 amino acids: CASAGSGNTEAFF. CDR3 nucleotide sequence: TGTGCTAGTGCCGGATCAGGGAACACTGAAGCTTTCTTT.

The J gene is TRBJ2-3, the V gene TRBV20-1; D perhaps matches TRBD2 (6 bases). The CDR3 extends over 16 amino acids. The germline V and J ends were trimmed by 0 bases and 6 bases, with 19 bases remaining between them. Per the germline V gene, CDR1 is DFQATT and CDR2 is SNEGSKA (reference sequence). CDR3 loop: CSARDPQRAPRDTQYF. The CDR3 bases are TGCAGTGCTAGAGATCCCCAGCGGGCCCCCCGCGATACGCAGTATTTT.

The rearrangement joins TRBV15 to TRBJ1-5; D unresolved. The CDR3 covers 15 residues. Per germline, CDR1 LNHNV and CDR2 YYDKDF (reference sequence). The V end was cut by 8 bases, the J end by 3 bases, with 17 bases between. This chain's CDR3 is CATGVEHLVNQPQHF. The DNA of the CDR3 is TGTGCCACCGGCGTCGAACATCTGGTCAATCAGCCCCAGCATTTT.

The genes are TRBV5-1 and TRBJ1-4, with no clear D. The V end lost 2 bases, the J end lost 3 bases, and 14 bases lay between the germline ends. This CDR3 spans 16 amino acids. Per the germline V gene, CDR1 is SGHRS and CDR2 is YFSETQ. The CDR3 reads CASSFGQERANEKLFF. The CDR3, as DNA: TGCGCCAGCAGCTTTGGCCAGGAGAGGGCTAATGAAAAACTGTTTTTT. Looking up the rest from reference TRBV5-1 and TRBJ1-4 gives the full variable domain: KAGVTQTPRYLIKTRGQQVTLSCSPISGHRSVSWYQQTPGQGLQFLFEYFSETQRNKGNFPGRFSGRQFSNSRSEMNVSTLELGDSALYLCASSFGQERANEKLFFGSGTQLSVL.

The genes are TRBV6-5 and TRBJ2-1; possibly TRBD1 or TRBD2 for D (6 bases each). From germline, CDR1 is MNHEY and CDR2 SVGAGI. The CDR3 runs to 11 residues. The V gene lost 3 bases and the J gene lost 15 bases, with 12 bases spanning the gap. CDR3 sequence reads: CASSYRGDAFF. The CDR3 DNA reads TGTGCCAGCAGTTATAGGGGGGATGCGTTCTTC.

The rearrangement links TRBV29-1 to TRBJ1-1; no clear D gene. With 7 bases removed from V and 11 bases from J, the gap between germline ends came to 11 bases. Germline CDR1 reads SQVTM; CDR2 reads ANQGSEA. CDR3 length: 9 residues. CDR3 sequence: CSATPGAFF. CDR3 sequence (DNA): TGCAGCGCTACGCCCGGGGCTTTCTTT.

V is TRBV28 and J is TRBJ1-2; tentative D call: TRBD1 (6 bases). CDR1 and CDR2 from the germline V gene are MDHEN and SYDVKM. CDR3 size: 15 residues. V lost 4 bases and J lost 4, with 16 bases in between. CDR3 in amino acids: CASSSRGRTGYGYTF. The CDR3 DNA sequence: TGTGCCAGCAGTTCTCGGGGGCGAACGGGCTATGGCTACACCTTC.

V usage is TRBV2 and J usage is TRBJ2-3; D might be TRBD1 (5 bases). The CDR3 totals 14 residues. Germline assignment: CDR1 SNHLY and CDR2 FYNNEI. The germline V and J ends were trimmed by 4 bases and 3 bases, with 11 bases remaining between them. The CDR3 DNA is TGTGCCAGCAGTGGCCCCAGGGAAACAGATACGCAGTATTTT. Translating it yields CASSGPRETDTQYF. The full variable domain, rest sourced from reference TRBV2 and TRBJ2-3, is EPEVTQTPSHQVTQMGQEVILRCVPISNHLYFYWYRQILGQKVEFLVSFYNNEISEKSEIFDDQFSVERPDGSNFTLKIRSTKLEDSAMYFCASSGPRETDTQYFGPGTRLTVL.

The V call is TRBV12-3 or TRBV12-4, the J call TRBJ2-1; 7 bases agree with TRBD2. Trimming at V came to 5 bases and at J to 7 bases, leaving 11 bases not matched to a gene. The CDR3 runs 15 residues. Here the CDR3 reads CASSVGGTQKNEQFF. The CDR3 nucleotides read TGTGCCAGCAGTGTGGGGGGGACGCAAAAGAATGAGCAGTTCTTC.

In this sample, this clonotype turned up once. The CDR3 coding sequence is TGTGCCAGCAGTTCCGCGGGGGGTGGCTACACCTTC. It specifies CASSSAGGGYTF. This chain connects TRBV12-3 or TRBV12-4 to TRBJ1-2; perhaps TRBD1 as D (5 bases). The CDR3 runs to 12 residues. V lost 4 bases to trimming and J lost 7 bases, with 10 bases between them.

The chain combines TRBV20-1 with TRBJ2-1; D call uncertain. CDR3 length: 12 amino acids. The germline gives CDR1 DFQATT, CDR2 SNEGSKA (reference sequence). Trimming removed 1 base at V and 7 bases at J, with 8 bases between. In DNA form, the CDR3 reads TGCAGTGCTAGAGGGCAACGGAATGAGCAGTTCTTC. It yields the protein CSARGQRNEQFF.

V gene TRBV5-6 combines with J gene TRBJ2-5; 9 nucleotides agree with TRBD2. CDR1 SGHDT and CDR2 YYEEEE come from the germline V gene. This CDR3 is 16 amino acids long. Germline trimming cut 0 bases from V and 5 bases from J; bases unmatched to any gene: 8. CDR3 DNA: TGTGCCAGCAGCTTGGATCCTAGCGGGGTCATGGAGACCCAGTACTTC. Protein sequence: CASSLDPSGVMETQYF.

This clonotype has just a few counts. The chain carries TRBV20-1 and TRBJ2-7, with 9 bases lining up with TRBD2. This CDR3 is 15 amino acids long. Germline assignment: CDR1 DFQATT and CDR2 SNEGSKA (reference sequence). V shed 0 bases, J shed 4 bases, and the junction held 7 bases outside the gene matches. The CDR3 nucleotides read TGCAGTGCTAGAGATCGGCTAGCGGGAACGTACGAGCAGTACTTC. Translating it yields CSARDRLAGTYEQYF.

This chain links TRBV20-1 with TRBJ2-4; 10 bases agree with TRBD2. In germline, CDR1 is DFQATT, CDR2 SNEGSKA (reference sequence). The CDR3 has 15 amino acids. The ends lost 6 bases at V and 0 bases at J; junction bases unmatched: 5. This CDR3 is CSATLAGLAKNIQYF. CDR3 DNA sequence: TGCAGTGCCACACTAGCGGGGCTAGCCAAAAACATTCAGTACTTC.

This clonotype has just one count. The rearrangement joins TRBV24-1 to TRBJ2-1; the match to TRBD2 covers 9 bases. The CDR3 covers 15 residues. V lost 3 bases, J lost 7 bases, and 6 bases stayed unmatched. The germline gives CDR1 KGHDR, CDR2 SFDVKD. CDR3 in amino acids: CATSDQREVDNEQFF. DNA for the CDR3: TGTGCCACCAGTGATCAGCGGGAGGTGGATAATGAGCAGTTCTTC.

V gene TRBV4-2 combines with J gene TRBJ1-2; possibly TRBD1 for D (6 bases). The CDR3 covers 13 residues. V was trimmed by 4 bases and J by 2 bases, leaving 8 bases between them. Germline CDR1 is LGHNA and CDR2 is YNFKEQ. Here the CDR3 reads CASSPRGNYGYTF. CDR3 in DNA: TGTGCCAGCAGCCCCAGGGGAAACTATGGCTACACCTTC.

The CDR3 reads CASSLEGRLYNEQFF. Written as DNA, the CDR3 is TGTGCCAGCAGCTTAGAGGGGCGGCTTTACAATGAGCAGTTCTTC. The V gene is TRBV7-3, the J gene TRBJ2-1; the D gene could be TRBD1 or TRBD2 (5 bases each). This CDR3 has 15 residues. V gave up 2 bases and J gave up 4 bases, with 12 bases separating them. Germline loops: CDR1 SGHTA, CDR2 FQGTGA.

The CDR3 here is CASSEGSGGSSTDTQYF. The CDR3 DNA is TGCGCCAGCAGCGAAGGTAGCGGGGGCAGTTCCACAGATACGCAGTATTTT. This sequence joins TRBV5-1 and TRBJ2-3; 9 nucleotides agree with TRBD2. The V segment lost 4 bases and the J segment 2 bases; nucleotides outside the gene matches: 11. Germline V CDR1 and CDR2: SGHRS, YFSETQ. The CDR3 extends over 17 amino acids.

DNA of the CDR3: TGTGCCAGCAGCACCTATAGCGGGGGGACTCCCGAGCAGTACTTC. Translating gives CASSTYSGGTPEQYF. The genes are TRBV7-9 and TRBJ2-4; 10 bases match TRBD2. The end of the DNA aligns better with TRBJ2-7, so the J call may be wrong. This CDR3 region has 15 residues. Germline V gene lookup returns CDR1 SEHNR and CDR2 FQNEAQ (reference sequence).

The rearrangement uses TRBV5-1 and TRBJ2-5, with 8 bases lining up with TRBD2. Looked up from germline, CDR1 is SGHRS and CDR2 is YFSETQ. This CDR3 region has 16 residues. Trimming took 0 bases from V and 5 from J; bases not matched to a gene: 9. The CDR3 loop is CASSLGQREIGETQYF. In DNA form, the CDR3 reads TGCGCCAGCAGCTTGGGCCAGCGGGAGATAGGGGAGACCCAGTACTTC.

This chain connects TRBV5-1 to TRBJ2-7; a possible D gene is TRBD1 (5 bases). The V gene's germline CDR1 is SGHRS and CDR2 YFSETQ. V was shortened by 0 bases and J by 6 bases, with 13 bases between the two germline ends. The CDR3 sequence is 14 residues long. The CDR3 protein is CASSLEGYSREQYF. CDR3 coding DNA: TGCGCCAGCAGCTTGGAGGGGTATTCACGCGAGCAGTACTTC.

The V gene is TRBV27, the J gene TRBJ1-5; D uncertain. This CDR3 contains 15 residues. Germline V gives CDR1 MNHEY, CDR2 SMNVEV (reference sequence). V lost 0 bases and J lost 6, with 12 bases in between. The CDR3 DNA is TGTGCCAGCAGTTTATCGTCTGGTGGAATTCAGCCCCAGCATTTT. It codes for CASSLSSGGIQPQHF.

V and J are TRBV6-5 and TRBJ2-3; 10 bases line up with TRBD1. The CDR3 length is 14 residues. The V segment lost 6 bases and the J segment 2 bases; nucleotides outside the gene matches: 2. CDR1 MNHEY and CDR2 SVGAGI come from the germline V gene. The CDR3 spells CASRTGGNTDTQYF. The CDR3 DNA reads TGTGCCAGCAGGACAGGGGGCAACACAGATACGCAGTATTTT.